The clone carrying this T cell receptor beta chain occurred once. The sample originates from a study of shared clonotypes between healthy human individuals. For the study at large: A donor's plate count was three for CD4 naive and three for CD4 memory; CD8 naive had two and CD8 memory one.

V was clipped by 6 bases and J by 6 bases; unmatched bases: 11. CDR3 length: 15 amino acids. Germline V lookup: CDR1 MNHNY, CDR2 SVGAGI (reference sequence). Naive CD8 populations comprised CD45RO-negative cells positively selected for CCR7, excluding terminally differentiated effector memory CD45RA+ cells. The authors split each subset's genomic DNA evenly across several immunoSEQ plates. Sequencing was performed with immunoSEQ multiplex PCR; in TCRdb, only in-frame clones are kept and a portion is missing. The repertoire holds about 2.1 million clones, with about 93% as singletons. The chain is built from TRBV6-6 and TRBJ2-7; 10 bases line up with TRBD1. The sequenced sample consisted of naive CD8+ T cells from PBMCs. The TCR comes from a man aged 18 to 35 in good health. Some clones in this sample may be carry-over from other donors' samples. CDR3 DNA sequence: TGTGCCAGCAGCCCGACGACAGGGGGCGCTTTCGAGCAGTACTTC. Its translation: CASSPTTGGAFEQYF.